The 17 T cell receptor beta chains below all came from one sample that was sequenced in a study of blood T cell repertoires in COVID-19. TCRdb keeps only in-frame clones here, not all; method: immunoSEQ multiplex PCR. The data contain about 330,000 clones, roughly 90% of them seen just once; the ten biggest clones take up around 4%. Sequenced input: peripheral blood. These receptors originate from a woman in her fifties or sixties with active or convalescent COVID-19.

The chain combines TRBV7-3 with TRBJ2-3, with 7 nucleotides matching TRBD2. CDR1 is SGHTA and CDR2 is FQGTGA in the germline V gene. The trim removed 1 base at V and 5 bases at J, leaving 6 bases unmatched. The length of the CDR3 is 15 residues. CDR3 region: CASSLNSGVGDTQYF. DNA for the CDR3: TGTGCCAGCAGCTTAAACAGCGGGGTTGGAGATACGCAGTATTTT.

This clone is a singleton in its sample. The genes are TRBV10-1 and TRBJ1-6, with D maybe TRBD1 (6 bases). The CDR3 runs 16 residues. The V end was cut by 3 bases, the J end by 4 bases, with 13 bases between. Germline CDR1 is WNHNN and CDR2 is SYGVQD (reference sequence). The chain's CDR3 is CASSDGGRCYNSPLHF. The CDR3 DNA is TGCGCCAGCAGTGACGGGGGGCGTTGTTATAATTCACCCCTCCACTTT.

The V gene is TRBV19, the J gene TRBJ2-3; TRBD2 matches 10 bases. The J segment lost 7 bases and the V segment lost 7 bases, leaving 11 bases of the junction unmatched. In germline, CDR1 is LNHDA, CDR2 SQIVND (reference sequence). This CDR3 has 15 amino acids. The DNA for the CDR3 is TGTGCCAGTACCCCTAGCGGGGGTGTTATATATACGCAGTATTTT. As protein: CASTPSGGVIYTQYF. Together with reference TRBV19 and TRBJ2-3, the CDR3 gives the full variable domain: DGGITQSPKYLFRKEGQNVTLSCEQNLNHDAMYWYRQDPGQGLRLIYYSQIVNDFQKGDIAEGYSVSREKKESFPLTVTSAQKNPTAFYLCASTPSGGVIYTQYFGPGTRLTVL.

The rearrangement links TRBV24-1 to TRBJ2-2, with D maybe TRBD1 (6 bases). Trimming removed 5 bases at V and 0 bases at J, with 15 bases between. Germline CDR1 KGHDR, CDR2 SFDVKD. The CDR3 is made up of 17 amino acids. The CDR3 DNA reads as TGTGCCACCAGTGGCCCATTTGGGACACCGAACACCGGGGAGCTGTTTTTT. It encodes CATSGPFGTPNTGELFF.

This chain connects TRBV27 to TRBJ1-5; TRBD1 agrees at 7 bases. Germline CDR1 MNHEY, CDR2 SMNVEV (reference sequence). CDR3 length: 14 amino acids. V gave up 4 bases and J gave up 3 bases; unmatched junction bases: 3. The CDR3 bases are TGTGCCAGCAGTTCCGGGACAGCCAATCAGCCCCAGCATTTT. This encodes CASSSGTANQPQHF.

The V call is TRBV28, the J call TRBJ1-5; D is undetermined. The CDR3 spans 16 residues. The germline V gene encodes CDR1 MDHEN and CDR2 SYDVKM. V shed 2 bases and J shed 0 bases, with 11 bases lying between them. The CDR3 is CASSLGGKGSNQPQHF. CDR3 in DNA: TGTGCCAGCAGTTTAGGAGGGAAGGGTAGCAATCAGCCCCAGCATTTT.

V and J are TRBV4-3 and TRBJ2-7, with a weak D call TRBD2 (6 bases). V gave up 0 bases and J gave up 9 bases, with 18 bases separating them. CDR3 length: 15 amino acids. CDR1 and CDR2 (germline): LGHNA, YSLEER. The CDR3, as DNA: TGCGCCAGCAGCCAAGACCTTCTTGGGCGGGAAGCGCAGTACTTC. Its translation is CASSQDLLGREAQYF.

The gene calls are TRBV28 and TRBJ1-2; the D is unclear. CDR3 length: 13 amino acids. With 7 bases removed from V and 4 bases from J, the gap between germline ends came to 13 bases. Looked up from germline, CDR1 is MDHEN and CDR2 is SYDVKM. The CDR3 DNA sequence: TGTGCCAGCAATGTGGCCAGAATCTATGGCTACACCTTC. Protein sequence: CASNVARIYGYTF.

The chain uses TRBV6-5 and TRBJ2-7; 13 bases are shared with TRBD2. The CDR3 runs to 15 residues. V dropped 6 bases and J dropped 3; count of bases not matched to a gene: 5. Germline-derived CDR1 and CDR2 are MNHEY and SVGAGI. In DNA, the CDR3 is TGTGCCAGCAGCCTCGGACTAGCGGGAGTCTACGAGCAGTACTTC. It specifies CASSLGLAGVYEQYF.

J is TRBJ1-5 and V is TRBV19; D possibly corresponds to TRBD1 (5 bases). This CDR3 comprises 16 residues. CDR1 LNHDA and CDR2 SQIVND come from the germline V gene (reference sequence). Trimming cost V 3 bases and J 4 bases, with 16 bases left between them. The CDR3 coding sequence is TGTGCCAGTAGTATTCCCCCGACAGCGCGTAATCAGCCCCAGCATTTT. It codes for CASSIPPTARNQPQHF.

The J gene is TRBJ2-1, the V gene TRBV5-1; D may be TRBD2 (5 bases). The CDR3 length is 16 residues. Trimming shortened V by 4 bases and J by 8 bases, and 22 bases separated the two germline ends. Germline CDR1 is SGHRS and CDR2 is YFSETQ. The DNA of the CDR3 is TGCGCCAGCAGCAAGGGAGTCACGCCCCACCTAGATGAGCAGTTCTTC. Translated, it gives CASSKGVTPHLDEQFF. Full variable domain (outside the CDR3, taken from reference TRBV5-1 and TRBJ2-1): KAGVTQTPRYLIKTRGQQVTLSCSPISGHRSVSWYQQTPGQGLQFLFEYFSETQRNKGNFPGRFSGRQFSNSRSEMNVSTLELGDSALYLCASSKGVTPHLDEQFFGPGTRLTVL.

The gene calls are TRBV6-4 and TRBJ1-1, with 10 bases aligning to TRBD1. The CDR3 extends over 18 amino acids. CDR1 and CDR2 (germline): MRHNA, SNTAGT. The ends lost 7 bases at V and 0 bases at J; junction bases unmatched: 14. In DNA, the CDR3 is TGTGCCAGCACTGGCCCGGGACAGGGGCCGGAGGTGAACACTGAAGCTTTCTTT. Translated: CASTGPGQGPEVNTEAFF.

The V gene is TRBV5-6, the J gene TRBJ1-1; D gene unclear. The germline V gene encodes CDR1 SGHDT and CDR2 YYEEEE. V lost 3 bases and J 3 bases, leaving 9 bases between the germline ends. The CDR3 is 13 amino acids. DNA for the CDR3: TGTGCCAGCAGCTCTATCGGGTACACTGAAGCTTTCTTT. Translated: CASSSIGYTEAFF.

The chain has TRBV7-6 and TRBJ2-1, with 8 bases aligning to TRBD1. CDR3 length: 15 residues. The germline V gene has CDR1 SGHVS and CDR2 FNYEAQ. Losses at the gene ends were 5 bases for V and 3 bases for J; bases not matched to a gene: 6. CDR3 DNA sequence: TGTGCCAGCAGCGTGGACAGGGCCGACTACAATGAGCAGTTCTTC. It codes for CASSVDRADYNEQFF.

This rearrangement joins TRBV4-3 to TRBJ1-5; no clear D. The V gene lost 0 bases and the J gene lost 6 bases, with 9 bases spanning the gap. Germline V gene sequence: CDR1 LGHNA, CDR2 YSLEER. This CDR3 is built from 14 residues. Here the CDR3 DNA reads TGCGCCAGCAGCCAAGACAGGTACGGTCAGCCCCAGCATTTT. Translating gives CASSQDRYGQPQHF.

The chain couples TRBV7-3 to TRBJ2-1; tentatively, D is TRBD2 (6 bases). Trimming shortened V by 1 base and J by 9 bases, and 10 bases separated the two germline ends. Germline V gene sequence: CDR1 SGHTA, CDR2 FQGTGA. The CDR3 runs to 13 residues. The CDR3 loop is CASSLIRDSEQFF. The CDR3 region has the DNA TGTGCCAGCAGCTTAATTCGGGACTCTGAGCAGTTCTTC.

The chain recombines TRBV7-3 with TRBJ2-3; TRBD1 might be the D (6 bases). CDR1 is SGHTA and CDR2 is FQGTGA in the germline V gene. The V and J ends lost 5 bases and 2 bases respectively, with 14 bases between them. CDR3 length equals 15 residues. In DNA, the CDR3 is TGTGCCAGCAGCCCCGAGACAGGTTACACAGATACGCAGTATTTT. It is translated as CASSPETGYTDTQYF. Filled out from reference TRBV7-3 and TRBJ2-3, the complete variable domain reads GAGVSQTPSNKVTEKGKYVELRCDPISGHTALYWYRQSLGQGPEFLIYFQGTGAADDSGLPNDRFFAVRPEGSVSTLKIQRTERGDSAVYLCASSPETGYTDTQYFGPGTRLTVL.